Below are 8 T cell receptor beta chains sequenced from a single sample in a study of blood T cell repertoires in COVID-19. TCRdb's table, derived via immunoSEQ multiplex PCR, lists solely in-frame clones and lacks some. The table lists some 350,000 clones, approximately 88% of them singletons, with 3% in the top ten. The sequenced sample consisted of peripheral blood. The origin of the receptors is a woman in her 30s with COVID-19, enrolled during active disease.

The chain is built from TRBV28 and TRBJ2-1, with 11 bases aligning to TRBD2. J was trimmed by 5 bases and V by 3 bases; bases with no gene match: 6. The CDR3 contains 16 residues. CDR1 and CDR2 from the germline V gene are MDHEN and SYDVKM. DNA for the CDR3: TGTGCCAGCAGTTTCCCGTTGACTAGCGGGGACAATGAGCAGTTCTTC. This translates into CASSFPLTSGDNEQFF.

The rearrangement joins TRBV5-4 to TRBJ2-1; D is perhaps TRBD2 (5 bases). V gave up 0 bases and J gave up 2 bases, with 12 bases separating them. This CDR3 is built from 16 residues. The germline CDR1 and CDR2 sequences are SGHNT and YYREEE (reference sequence). This chain's CDR3 is CASSLGGSVPYNEQFF. For the CDR3, the DNA is TGTGCCAGCAGCTTGGGAGGGAGTGTCCCCTACAATGAGCAGTTCTTC.

The genes are TRBV6-5 and TRBJ1-4; D call uncertain. CDR1 and CDR2 (germline): MNHEY, SVGAGI. This CDR3 has 14 residues. The V end lost 2 bases, the J end lost 6 bases, and 10 bases lay between the germline ends. CDR3 sequence: CASSYASGYEKLFF. The CDR3 DNA follows: TGTGCCAGCAGTTACGCTAGCGGGTATGAAAAACTGTTTTTT.

This sequence joins TRBV9 and TRBJ2-3; 7 bases fit TRBD2. Germline CDR1 is SGDLS and CDR2 is YYNGEE. V lost 2 bases and J lost 2; bases outside the gene matches: 5. The CDR3 length is 15 residues. CDR3 nucleotide sequence: TGTGCCAGCAGCGTGGCTAGCGGAAACACAGATACGCAGTATTTT. It codes for CASSVASGNTDTQYF.

The rearrangement joins TRBV6-2 or TRBV6-3 to TRBJ1-6, with TRBD1 matching over 7 bases. There are 13 residues in the CDR3. Germline CDR1 MNHEY, CDR2 SVGEGT. Germline trimming cut 2 bases from V and 8 bases from J; bases unmatched to any gene: 0. The CDR3 nucleotides are TGTGCCAGCAGTTACACAGGGGATTCACCCCTCCACTTT. This gives the protein CASSYTGDSPLHF.

The chain is built from TRBV13 and TRBJ2-1; 9 positions match TRBD1. Germline V gives CDR1 PRHDT, CDR2 FYEKMQ (reference sequence). The V gene end was trimmed by 5 bases and the J gene end by 7 bases; junction bases not matched to a gene: 6. The CDR3 spans 14 residues. CDR3 sequence reads: CASSHGQGRNEQFF. The CDR3, as DNA: TGTGCCAGCAGCCACGGACAGGGGAGGAATGAGCAGTTCTTC.

The chain is built from TRBV4-3 and TRBJ2-5; a weak D match, TRBD1 (7 bases). V was pared by 0 bases and J by 3 bases, with 8 bases between. Germline lookup yields CDR1 LGHNA and CDR2 YSLEER. This CDR3 comprises 14 residues. The CDR3 loop reads CASSQDRGEETQYF. CDR3 nucleotide sequence: TGCGCCAGCAGCCAAGACAGGGGGGAAGAGACCCAGTACTTC.

The chain carries TRBV6-6 and TRBJ1-4; D uncertain. The V gene lost 4 bases and the J gene lost 0 bases, with 12 bases spanning the gap. The CDR3 extends over 16 amino acids. Germline V gives CDR1 MNHNY, CDR2 SVGAGI (reference sequence). This CDR3 reads CASSSRPTTTNEKLFF. The CDR3 nucleotides read TGTGCCAGCAGTTCCAGACCAACTACAACTAATGAAAAACTGTTTTTT.